What follows are 6 T cell receptor beta chains derived from one specimen sequenced in a study of cytomegalovirus exposure and HLA in healthy donors. In the PCR, 60 Vbeta and 13 Jbeta primers were used. Data came from immunoSEQ multiplex PCR; TCRdb stores just in-frame clones and leaves some out. The table lists some 170,000 clones, about 77% of them singletons. Material: PBMCs. The receptors here all came from a female donor in good health and CMV-seronegative.

This chain links TRBV7-2 with TRBJ2-2; no clear D. This CDR3 spans 15 amino acids. V shed 3 bases and J shed 4 bases, with 12 bases lying between them. In germline, CDR1 is SGHTA, CDR2 FQGNSA. CDR3 protein: CASSFMGPATGELFF. The CDR3 DNA is TGTGCCAGCAGCTTTATGGGCCCCGCCACCGGGGAGCTGTTTTTT. Drawing the rest from reference TRBV7-2 and TRBJ2-2, the complete variable domain is GAGVSQSPSNKVTEKGKDVELRCDPISGHTALYWYRQSLGQGLEFLIYFQGNSAPDKSGLPSDRFSAERTGGSVSTLTIQRTQQEDSAVYLCASSFMGPATGELFFGEGSRLTVL.

This chain joins TRBV29-1 and TRBJ1-6; 9 bases match TRBD1. V gave up 6 bases and J gave up 10 bases; unmatched junction bases: 7. Germline CDR1 and CDR2: SQVTM and ANQGSEA. This CDR3 region has 13 residues. The CDR3 DNA reads TGCAGCGTGCAACAGGGGGCAGGATCACCCCTCCACTTT. It translates to CSVQQGAGSPLHF.

The table lists this clone with a few counts. The germline gene is not matched at one end of the junction; a read error may be the cause. Other DNA sequences in this specimen translate into the identical CDR3. V and J are TRBV7-9 and TRBJ1-4; TRBD1 aligns across 7 bases. There are 14 residues in the CDR3. Germline assignment: CDR1 SEHNR and CDR2 FQNEAQ (reference sequence). The CDR3 is CSSSPGQSNEKLFF. The CDR3 DNA reads TGTTCCAGCAGCCCGGGACAGTCTAATGAAAAACTGTTTTTT.

V gene TRBV4-2 combines with J gene TRBJ1-2; D possibly corresponds to TRBD1 (6 bases). The V gene's germline CDR1 is LGHNA and CDR2 YNFKEQ. The CDR3 extends over 15 amino acids. V was trimmed by 1 base and J by 8 bases, leaving 17 bases between them. Written as DNA, the CDR3 is TGTGCCAGCAGCCAAGGAGGCAGGGGTGAAGAGGGCTACACCTTC. It is translated as CASSQGGRGEEGYTF.

The chain links TRBV7-3 to TRBJ2-7; 8 nucleotides line up with TRBD1. Trimming took 5 bases from V and 0 from J; bases not matched to a gene: 6. The CDR3 totals 15 residues. CDR1 is SGHTA, CDR2 FQGTGA, per germline. CDR3 sequence: CASSQGAGPSYEQYF. The CDR3 DNA reads TGTGCCAGCAGCCAGGGGGCCGGACCCTCCTACGAGCAGTACTTC.

The chain has TRBV28 and TRBJ1-5, with 9 bases that match TRBD1. V trimming: 1 base; J trimming: 2 bases; junction bases outside the gene matches: 12. Germline V gene sequence: CDR1 MDHEN, CDR2 SYDVKM. CDR3 length equals 19 residues. DNA of the CDR3: TGTGCCAGCAGTTTATTAGCGGGACAGGGTGGAGTGGGCAATCAGCCCCAGCATTTT. It codes for CASSLLAGQGGVGNQPQHF.